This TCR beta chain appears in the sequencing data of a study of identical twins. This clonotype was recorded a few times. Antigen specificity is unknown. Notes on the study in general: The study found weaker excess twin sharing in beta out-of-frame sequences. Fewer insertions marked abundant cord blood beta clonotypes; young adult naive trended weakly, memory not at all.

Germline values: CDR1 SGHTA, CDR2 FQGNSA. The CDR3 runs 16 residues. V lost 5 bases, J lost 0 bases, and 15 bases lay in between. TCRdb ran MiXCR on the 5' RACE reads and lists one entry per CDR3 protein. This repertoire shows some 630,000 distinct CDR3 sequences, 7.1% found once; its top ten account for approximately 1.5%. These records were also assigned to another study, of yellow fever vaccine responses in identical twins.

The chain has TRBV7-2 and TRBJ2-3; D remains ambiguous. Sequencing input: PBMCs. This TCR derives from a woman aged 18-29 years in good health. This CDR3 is CASSPLTGFSTDTQYF. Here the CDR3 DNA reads TGTGCCAGCAGCCCTCTGACCGGGTTCAGCACAGATACGCAGTATTTT.